This TCR beta chain originates from a study of type 1 and type 2 diabetes patients. Turning to the study itself: From PBMCs, CD4+ and CD8+ T cells were isolated by magnetic microbeads. Study-level results: Both CD4+ and CD8+ type 2 diabetes repertoires showed significantly higher diversity than type 1. Between type 2 diabetes and control samples, V and J usage averaged around 0.97 correlation.

Other autoimmune diseases and infections within the past four weeks excluded donors. This clonotype was detected ten times or more. The antigen remains unidentified. Trimming stripped 4 bases from V and 7 bases from J, with 12 bases between. Germline assignment: CDR1 SGHRS and CDR2 YFSETQ. CDR3 length: 14 amino acids. The PCR template was genomic DNA. A primer set of 30 forward and 13 reverse primers amplified the CDR3. TCRdb independently ran MiXCR on the multiplex PCR reads; one entry per CDR3 protein. The sample has some 250,000 distinct CDR3 sequences; 40% to 50% are singletons. This TCR was sampled from a man between 18 and 35 years old with type 2 diabetes. Source material: peripheral blood mononuclear cells (PBMCs). This chain joins TRBV5-1 and TRBJ1-6, with D unresolved. The CDR3 nucleotides are TGCGCCAGCAGCGCGGGAACGACCAATTCACCCCTCCACTTT. Amino acids: CASSAGTTNSPLHF.